The rows below give T cell receptor beta chains drawn from one sample of a study of shared clonotypes between healthy human individuals. The data were produced by immunoSEQ multiplex PCR, yet TCRdb's version contains in-frame clones alone and is incomplete. This sample has about 490,000 clones, with around 85% found just once. Input material: PBMCs. All receptors come from a woman in her thirties or forties in good health. Some clones in this sample may be carry-over from other donors' samples. Both conserved end residues are part of each CDR3.

v_gene: TRBV28; j_gene: TRBJ1-4; len: 16; CDR3aa: CASSPGLFLPREKLFF
v_gene: TRBV6-6; j_gene: TRBJ2-1; len: 14; CDR3aa: CASRDIRVSNEQFF
v_gene: TRBV7-3; j_gene: TRBJ2-3; len: 13; CDR3aa: CASSLDRADTQYF
v_gene: TRBV27; j_gene: TRBJ1-3; len: 15; CDR3aa: CASSSRPSSGNTIYF
v_gene: TRBV5-8; j_gene: TRBJ2-1; len: 16; CDR3aa: CASSFRGRSSYNEQFF
v_gene: TRBV28; j_gene: TRBJ2-4; len: 14; CDR3aa: CASSKSGDKNIQYF
v_gene: TRBV25-1; j_gene: TRBJ2-3; len: 15; CDR3aa: CASSERDRGADTQYF
v_gene: TRBV5-4; j_gene: TRBJ1-3; len: 16; CDR3aa: CASSSGSNRGGNTIYF
v_gene: TRBV19; j_gene: TRBJ2-7; len: 14; CDR3aa: CASSISGRFDEQYF
v_gene: TRBV13; j_gene: TRBJ2-3; len: 16; CDR3aa: CASSLRGSGARDTQYF
v_gene: TRBV25-1; j_gene: TRBJ2-2; len: 15; CDR3aa: CASSDRDSPTGELFF